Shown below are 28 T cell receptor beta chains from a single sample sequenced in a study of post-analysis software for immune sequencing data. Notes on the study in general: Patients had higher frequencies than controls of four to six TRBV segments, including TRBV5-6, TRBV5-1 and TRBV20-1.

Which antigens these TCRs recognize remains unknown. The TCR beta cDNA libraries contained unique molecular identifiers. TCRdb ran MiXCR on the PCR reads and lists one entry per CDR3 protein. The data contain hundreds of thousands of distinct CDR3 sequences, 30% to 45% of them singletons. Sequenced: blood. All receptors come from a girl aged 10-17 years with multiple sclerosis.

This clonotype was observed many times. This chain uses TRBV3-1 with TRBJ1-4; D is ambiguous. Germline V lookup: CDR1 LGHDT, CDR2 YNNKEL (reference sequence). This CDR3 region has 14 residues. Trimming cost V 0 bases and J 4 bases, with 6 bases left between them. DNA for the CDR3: TGTGCCAGCAGCCAAGACACTGTTAATGAAAAACTGTTTTTT. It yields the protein CASSQDTVNEKLFF. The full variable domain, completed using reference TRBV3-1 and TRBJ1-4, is DTAVSQTPKYLVTQMGNDKSIKCEQNLGHDTMYWYKQDSKKFLKIMFSYNNKELIINETVPNRFSPKSPDKAHLNLHINSLELGDSAVYFCASSQDTVNEKLFFGSGTQLSVL.

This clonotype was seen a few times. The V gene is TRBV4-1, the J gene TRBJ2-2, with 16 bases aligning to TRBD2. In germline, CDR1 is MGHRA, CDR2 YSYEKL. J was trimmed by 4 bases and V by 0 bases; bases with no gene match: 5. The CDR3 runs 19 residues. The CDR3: CASSQEGTSGRARTGELFF. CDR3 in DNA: TGCGCCAGCAGCCAAGAGGGGACTAGCGGGAGGGCCCGCACCGGGGAGCTGTTTTTT.

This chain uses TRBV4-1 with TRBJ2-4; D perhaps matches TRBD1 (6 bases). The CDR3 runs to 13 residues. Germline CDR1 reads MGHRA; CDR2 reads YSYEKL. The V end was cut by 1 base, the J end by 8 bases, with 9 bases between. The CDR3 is CASSQAGVDIQYF. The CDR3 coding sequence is TGCGCCAGCAGCCAAGCAGGGGTTGACATTCAGTACTTC.

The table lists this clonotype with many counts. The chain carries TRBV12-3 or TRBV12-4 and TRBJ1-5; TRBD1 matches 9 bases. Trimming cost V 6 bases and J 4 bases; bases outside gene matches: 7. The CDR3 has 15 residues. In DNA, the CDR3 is TGTGCCAGCAGGCCGGGACAGGGTGTAAATCAGCCCCAGCATTTT. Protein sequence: CASRPGQGVNQPQHF.

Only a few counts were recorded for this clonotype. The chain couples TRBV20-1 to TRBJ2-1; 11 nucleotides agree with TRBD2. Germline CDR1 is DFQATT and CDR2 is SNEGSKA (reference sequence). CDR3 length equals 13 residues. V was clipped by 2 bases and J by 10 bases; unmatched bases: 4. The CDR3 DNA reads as TGCAGTGCTAGAACCGGGACTAGCGGAGAGCAGTTCTTC. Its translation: CSARTGTSGEQFF.

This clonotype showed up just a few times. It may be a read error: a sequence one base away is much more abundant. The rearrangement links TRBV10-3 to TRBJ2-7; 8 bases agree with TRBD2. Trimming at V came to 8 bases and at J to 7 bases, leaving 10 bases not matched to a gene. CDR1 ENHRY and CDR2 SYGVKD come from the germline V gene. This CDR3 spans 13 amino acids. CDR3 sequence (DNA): TGTGCCATCGGGACGGGGGGGCGTCATGAGCAGTACTTC. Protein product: CAIGTGGRHEQYF.

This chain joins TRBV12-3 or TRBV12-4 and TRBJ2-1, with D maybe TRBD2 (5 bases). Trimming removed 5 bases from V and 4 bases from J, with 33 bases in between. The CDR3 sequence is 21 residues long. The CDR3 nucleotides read TGTGCCAGCAGTCCACGGAGCTTCCCTCGTCTAGCCCGAACACTATACAATGAGCAGTTCTTC. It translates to CASSPRSFPRLARTLYNEQFF.

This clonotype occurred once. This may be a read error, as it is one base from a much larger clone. The CDR3 here is CSVEGVCNEQFF. The CDR3, as DNA: TGCAGCGTAGAGGGAGTCTGCAATGAGCAGTTCTTC. This chain joins TRBV29-1 and TRBJ2-1; TRBD2 is a possible D gene (5 bases). The germline V gene encodes CDR1 SQVTM and CDR2 ANQGSEA. V was pared by 6 bases and J by 6 bases, with 12 bases between. The CDR3 length is 12 residues.

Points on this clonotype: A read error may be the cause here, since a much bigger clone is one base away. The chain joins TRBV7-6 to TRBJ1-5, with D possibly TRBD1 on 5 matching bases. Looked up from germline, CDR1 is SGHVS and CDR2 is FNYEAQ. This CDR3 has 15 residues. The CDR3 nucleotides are TGTGCCAGCAACTTAACAGGAGATAGCAATCAGCCCCAGCATTTT. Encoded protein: CASNLTGDSNQPQHF.

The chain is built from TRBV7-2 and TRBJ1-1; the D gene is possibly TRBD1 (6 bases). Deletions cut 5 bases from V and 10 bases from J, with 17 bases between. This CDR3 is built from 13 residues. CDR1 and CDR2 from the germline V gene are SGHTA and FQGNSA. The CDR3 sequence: CASSPDPYRAAFF. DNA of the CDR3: TGTGCCAGCAGCCCCGACCCGTACAGGGCAGCTTTCTTT. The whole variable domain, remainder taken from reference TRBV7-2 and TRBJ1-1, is GAGVSQSPSNKVTEKGKDVELRCDPISGHTALYWYRQSLGQGLEFLIYFQGNSAPDKSGLPSDRFSAERTGGSVSTLTIQRTQQEDSAVYLCASSPDPYRAAFFGQGTRLTVV.

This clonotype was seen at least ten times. CDR3 nucleotides: TGCGCCAGCAGAAAATCAGAGTTAGGGCAAGAGACCCAGTACTTC. Translating it yields CASRKSELGQETQYF. The gene calls are TRBV4-1 and TRBJ2-5; D call uncertain. Per the germline V gene, CDR1 is MGHRA and CDR2 is YSYEKL. Trimming stripped 6 bases from V and 2 bases from J, with 16 bases between. This CDR3 has 15 amino acids.

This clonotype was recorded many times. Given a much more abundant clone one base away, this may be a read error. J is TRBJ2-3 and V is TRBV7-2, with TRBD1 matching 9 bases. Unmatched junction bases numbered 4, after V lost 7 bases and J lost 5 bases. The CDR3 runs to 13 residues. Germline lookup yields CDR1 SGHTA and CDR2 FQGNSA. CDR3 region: CASNRQGGDTQYF. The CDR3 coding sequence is TGTGCCAGCAACCGACAGGGGGGAGATACGCAGTATTTT.

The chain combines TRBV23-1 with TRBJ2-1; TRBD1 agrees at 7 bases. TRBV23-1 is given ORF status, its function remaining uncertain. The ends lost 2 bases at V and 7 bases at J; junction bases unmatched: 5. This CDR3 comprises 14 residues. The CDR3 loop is CASSQRQGLNEQFF. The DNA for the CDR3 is TGCGCCAGCAGTCAAAGACAGGGCTTGAATGAGCAGTTCTTC.

The CDR3 region is CASSPLLEGYEQYF. The CDR3 DNA follows: TGTGCCAGCAGTCCACTCTTAGAAGGCTACGAGCAGTACTTC. The gene calls are TRBV28 and TRBJ2-7; no clear D. The CDR3 runs 14 residues. CDR1 is MDHEN and CDR2 is SYDVKM in the germline V gene. V lost 5 bases and J 3 bases, leaving 14 bases between the germline ends.

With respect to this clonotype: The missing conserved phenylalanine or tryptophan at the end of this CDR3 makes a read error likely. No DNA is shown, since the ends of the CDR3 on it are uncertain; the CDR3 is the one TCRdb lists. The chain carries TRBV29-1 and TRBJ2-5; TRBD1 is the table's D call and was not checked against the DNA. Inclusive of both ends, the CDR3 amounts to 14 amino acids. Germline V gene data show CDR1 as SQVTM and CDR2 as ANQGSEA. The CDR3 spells CSVAPGTEGYTFGS.

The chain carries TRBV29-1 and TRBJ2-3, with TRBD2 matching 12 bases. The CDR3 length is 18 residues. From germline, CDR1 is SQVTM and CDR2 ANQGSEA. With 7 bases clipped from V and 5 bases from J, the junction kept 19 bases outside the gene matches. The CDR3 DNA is TGCAGCGCCCCTGACGGTGATCTAGCGGGAGGGCTCCAAGATACGCAGTATTTT. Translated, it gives CSAPDGDLAGGLQDTQYF.

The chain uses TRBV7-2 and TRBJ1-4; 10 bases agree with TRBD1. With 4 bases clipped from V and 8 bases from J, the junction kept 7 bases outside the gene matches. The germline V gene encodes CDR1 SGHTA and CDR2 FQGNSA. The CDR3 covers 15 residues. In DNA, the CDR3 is TGTGCCAGCAGCTCGTACCCGGGACAGGGGGAAAAACTGTTTTTT. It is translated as CASSSYPGQGEKLFF.

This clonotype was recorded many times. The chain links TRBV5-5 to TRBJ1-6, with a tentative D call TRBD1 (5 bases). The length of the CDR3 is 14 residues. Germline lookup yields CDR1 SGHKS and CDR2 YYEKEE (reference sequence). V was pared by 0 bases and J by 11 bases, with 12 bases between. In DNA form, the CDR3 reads TGTGCCAGCAGCTTGGAAACGGGACGGGCACCCCTCCACTTT. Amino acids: CASSLETGRAPLHF.

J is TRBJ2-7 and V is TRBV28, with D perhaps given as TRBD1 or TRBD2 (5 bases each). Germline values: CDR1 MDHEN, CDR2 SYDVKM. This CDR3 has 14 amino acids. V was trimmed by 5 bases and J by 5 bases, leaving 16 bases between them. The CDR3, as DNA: TGTGCCAGCAGTCCCGGGACGGATTCCCACGAGCAGTACTTC. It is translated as CASSPGTDSHEQYF.

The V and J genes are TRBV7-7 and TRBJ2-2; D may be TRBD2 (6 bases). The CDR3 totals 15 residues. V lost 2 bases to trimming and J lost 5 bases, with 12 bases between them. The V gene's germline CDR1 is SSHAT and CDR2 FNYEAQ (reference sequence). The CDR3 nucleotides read TGTGCCAGCAGCTTAAGGACCGGGGGTACCGGGGAGCTGTTTTTT. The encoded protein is CASSLRTGGTGELFF. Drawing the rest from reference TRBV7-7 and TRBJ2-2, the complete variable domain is GAGVSQSPRYKVTKRGQDVTLRCDPISSHATLYWYQQALGQGPEFLTYFNYEAQPDKSGLPSDRFSAERPEGSISTLTIQRTEQRDSAMYRCASSLRTGGTGELFFGEGSRLTVL.

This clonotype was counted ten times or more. CDR3 nucleotides: TGCGCCAGCAGCTATGGGACATTGGCGGCCAAAAACATTCAGTACTTC. This codes for CASSYGTLAAKNIQYF. The genes are TRBV5-1 and TRBJ2-4; a weak D match, TRBD1 (6 bases). Germline CDR1 reads SGHRS; CDR2 reads YFSETQ. The CDR3 has 16 amino acids. Trimming cost V 3 bases and J 1 base, with 14 bases left between them. The whole variable domain, remainder taken from reference TRBV5-1 and TRBJ2-4, is KAGVTQTPRYLIKTRGQQVTLSCSPISGHRSVSWYQQTPGQGLQFLFEYFSETQRNKGNFPGRFSGRQFSNSRSEMNVSTLELGDSALYLCASSYGTLAAKNIQYFGAGTRLSVL.

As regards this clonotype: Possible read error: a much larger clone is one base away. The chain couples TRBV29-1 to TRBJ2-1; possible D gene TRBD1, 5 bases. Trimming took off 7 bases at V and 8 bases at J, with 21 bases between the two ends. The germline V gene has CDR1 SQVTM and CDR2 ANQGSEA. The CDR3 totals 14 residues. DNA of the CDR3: TGCAGCGGCACTGAAAGGAAGGGGAAGGATGAGCAGTTCTTC. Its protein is CSGTERKGKDEQFF.

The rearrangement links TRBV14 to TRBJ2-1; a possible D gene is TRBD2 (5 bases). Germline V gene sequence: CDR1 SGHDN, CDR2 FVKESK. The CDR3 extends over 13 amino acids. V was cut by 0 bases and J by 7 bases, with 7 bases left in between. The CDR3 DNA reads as TGTGCCAGCAGCCAAGAGGGAGTTAATGAGCAGTTCTTC. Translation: CASSQEGVNEQFF.

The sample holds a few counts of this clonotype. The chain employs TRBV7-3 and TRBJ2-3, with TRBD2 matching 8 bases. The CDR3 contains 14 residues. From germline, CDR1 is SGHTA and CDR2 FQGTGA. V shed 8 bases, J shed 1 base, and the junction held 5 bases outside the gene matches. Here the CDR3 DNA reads TGTGCCAGCGGATTGACTAGCGGCACAGATACGCAGTATTTT. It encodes CASGLTSGTDTQYF.

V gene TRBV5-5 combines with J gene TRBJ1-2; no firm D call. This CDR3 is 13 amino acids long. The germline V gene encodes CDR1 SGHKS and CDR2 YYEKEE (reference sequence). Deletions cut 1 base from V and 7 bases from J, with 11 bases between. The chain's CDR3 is CASSLLSWGGYTF. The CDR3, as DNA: TGTGCCAGCAGCTTGTTGTCTTGGGGTGGCTACACCTTC.

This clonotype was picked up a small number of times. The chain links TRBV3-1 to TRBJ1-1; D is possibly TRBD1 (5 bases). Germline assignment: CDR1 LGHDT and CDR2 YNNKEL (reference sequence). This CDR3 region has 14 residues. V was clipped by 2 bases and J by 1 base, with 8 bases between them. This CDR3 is CASSQQGPNTEAFF. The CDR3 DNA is TGTGCCAGCAGCCAACAGGGACCGAACACTGAAGCTTTCTTT.

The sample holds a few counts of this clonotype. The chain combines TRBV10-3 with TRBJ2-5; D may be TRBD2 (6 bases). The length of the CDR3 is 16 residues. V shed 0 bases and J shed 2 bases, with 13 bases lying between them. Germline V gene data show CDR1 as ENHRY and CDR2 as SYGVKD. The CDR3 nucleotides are TGTGCCATCAGTGAGTCTCGGGGGATCGGGCAAGAGACCCAGTACTTC. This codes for CAISESRGIGQETQYF.

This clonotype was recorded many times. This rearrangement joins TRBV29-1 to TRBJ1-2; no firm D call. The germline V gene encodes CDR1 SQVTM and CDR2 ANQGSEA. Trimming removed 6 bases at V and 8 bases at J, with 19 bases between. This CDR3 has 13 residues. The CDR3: CSVPTDGSGGYTF. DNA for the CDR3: TGCAGCGTCCCAACGGACGGATCGGGGGGCTACACCTTC.